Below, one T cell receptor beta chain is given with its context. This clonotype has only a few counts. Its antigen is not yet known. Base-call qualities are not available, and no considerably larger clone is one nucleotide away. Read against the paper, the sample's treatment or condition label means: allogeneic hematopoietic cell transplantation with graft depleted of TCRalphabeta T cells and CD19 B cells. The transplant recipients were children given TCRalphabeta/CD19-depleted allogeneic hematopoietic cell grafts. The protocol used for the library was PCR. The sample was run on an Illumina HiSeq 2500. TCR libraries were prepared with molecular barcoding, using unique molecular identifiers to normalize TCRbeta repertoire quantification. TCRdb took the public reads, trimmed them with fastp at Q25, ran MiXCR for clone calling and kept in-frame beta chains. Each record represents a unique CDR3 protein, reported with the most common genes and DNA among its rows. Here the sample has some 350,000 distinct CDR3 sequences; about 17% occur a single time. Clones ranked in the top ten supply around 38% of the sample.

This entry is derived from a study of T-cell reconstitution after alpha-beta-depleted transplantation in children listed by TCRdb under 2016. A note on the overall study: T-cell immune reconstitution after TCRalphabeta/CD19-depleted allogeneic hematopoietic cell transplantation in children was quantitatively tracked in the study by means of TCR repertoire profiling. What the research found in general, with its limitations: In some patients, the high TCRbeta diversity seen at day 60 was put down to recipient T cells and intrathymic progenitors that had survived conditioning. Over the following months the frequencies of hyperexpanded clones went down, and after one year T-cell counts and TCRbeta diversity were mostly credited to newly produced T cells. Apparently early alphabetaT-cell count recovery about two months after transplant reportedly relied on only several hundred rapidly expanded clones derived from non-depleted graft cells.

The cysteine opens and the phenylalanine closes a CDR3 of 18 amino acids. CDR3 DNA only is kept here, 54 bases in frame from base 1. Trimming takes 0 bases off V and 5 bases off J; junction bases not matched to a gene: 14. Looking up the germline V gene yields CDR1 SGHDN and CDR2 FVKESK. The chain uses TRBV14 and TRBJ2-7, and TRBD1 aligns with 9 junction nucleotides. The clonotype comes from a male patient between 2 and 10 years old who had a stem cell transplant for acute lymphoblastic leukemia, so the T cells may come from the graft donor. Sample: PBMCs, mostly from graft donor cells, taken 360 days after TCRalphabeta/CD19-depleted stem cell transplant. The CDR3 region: CASSQEVGWGQGADEQYF. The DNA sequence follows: TGTGCCAGCAGCCAAGAAGTAGGGTGGGGACAGGGTGCCGACGAGCAGTACTTC.